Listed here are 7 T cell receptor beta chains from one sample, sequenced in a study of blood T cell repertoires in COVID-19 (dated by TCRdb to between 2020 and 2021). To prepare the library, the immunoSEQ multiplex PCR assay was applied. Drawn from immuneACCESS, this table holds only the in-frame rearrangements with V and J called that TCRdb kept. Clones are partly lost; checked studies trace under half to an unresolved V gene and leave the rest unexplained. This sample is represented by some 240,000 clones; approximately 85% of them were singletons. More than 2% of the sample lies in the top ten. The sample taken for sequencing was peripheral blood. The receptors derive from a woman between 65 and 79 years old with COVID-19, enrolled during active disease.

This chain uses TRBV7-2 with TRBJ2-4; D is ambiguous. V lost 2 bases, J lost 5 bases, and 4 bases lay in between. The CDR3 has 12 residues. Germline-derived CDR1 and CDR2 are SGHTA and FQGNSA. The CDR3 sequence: CASSLIENIQYF. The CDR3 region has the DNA TGTGCCAGCAGCTTAATAGAAAACATTCAGTACTTC.

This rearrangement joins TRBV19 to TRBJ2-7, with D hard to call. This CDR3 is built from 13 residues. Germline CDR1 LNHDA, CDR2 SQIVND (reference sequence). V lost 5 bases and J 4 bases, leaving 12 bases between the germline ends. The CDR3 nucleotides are TGTGCCAGTAGTTGGCAGGTTTCTTACGAGCAGTACTTC. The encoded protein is CASSWQVSYEQYF.

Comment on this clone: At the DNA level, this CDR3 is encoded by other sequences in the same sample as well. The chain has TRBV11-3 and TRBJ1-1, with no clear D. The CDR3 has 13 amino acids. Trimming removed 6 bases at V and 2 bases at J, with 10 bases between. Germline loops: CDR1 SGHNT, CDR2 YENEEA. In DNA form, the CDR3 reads TGTGCCAGCAGTCTAACGGTAAACACTGAAGCTTTCTTT. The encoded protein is CASSLTVNTEAFF.

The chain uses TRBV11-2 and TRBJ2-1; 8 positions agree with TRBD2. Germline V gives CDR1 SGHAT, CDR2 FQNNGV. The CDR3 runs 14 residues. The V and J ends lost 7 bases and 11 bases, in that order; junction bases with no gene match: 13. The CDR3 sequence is CASNGGSGAVKQFF. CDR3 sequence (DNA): TGTGCCAGCAATGGGGGTAGCGGGGCCGTAAAGCAGTTCTTC.

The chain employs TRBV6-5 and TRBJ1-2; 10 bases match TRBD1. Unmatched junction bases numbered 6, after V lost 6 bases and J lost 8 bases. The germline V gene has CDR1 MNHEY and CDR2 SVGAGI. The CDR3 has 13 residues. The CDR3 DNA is TGTGCCAGCAGCCTCGACAGGGGGCGCGGCTACACCTTC. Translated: CASSLDRGRGYTF.

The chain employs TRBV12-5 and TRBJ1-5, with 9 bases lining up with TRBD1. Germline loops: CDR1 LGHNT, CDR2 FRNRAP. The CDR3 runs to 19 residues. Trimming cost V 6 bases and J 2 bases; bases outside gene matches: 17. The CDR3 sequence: CASGSAVGQGTLGNQPQHF. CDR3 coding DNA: TGTGCTAGTGGCTCGGCGGTAGGACAGGGGACCCTTGGCAATCAGCCCCAGCATTTT.

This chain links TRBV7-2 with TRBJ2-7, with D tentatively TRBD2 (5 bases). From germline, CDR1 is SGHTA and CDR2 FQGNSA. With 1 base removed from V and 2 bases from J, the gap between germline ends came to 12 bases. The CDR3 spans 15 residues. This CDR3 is CASSLEAGLPYEQYF. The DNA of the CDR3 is TGTGCCAGCAGCTTAGAGGCGGGCCTCCCCTACGAGCAGTACTTC.